The present T cell receptor beta chain was sequenced within a study of OX40 agonist ivuxolimab in advanced cancers. Overall study context: Ivuxolimab, an antibody that agonizes OX40 (CD134), was administered to the patients. General study results and limits: Among the nonresponders, some also had low normalized T-cell clonal expansion. Both CD4+ and CD8+ T cell populations in blood had undergone clonal expansion by week 6 at 0.1 to 3.0 mg/kg.

With respect to this clone: Its antigen is undetermined.

The germline V gene encodes CDR1 LNHNV and CDR2 YYDKDF (reference sequence). The CDR3 is 16 amino acids. J lost 5 bases, V lost 0 bases, and 7 bases had no gene match. The protocol was immunoSEQ multiplex PCR, while the TCRdb copy is restricted to in-frame clones and leaves out a portion. Among about 70,000 clones, around 90% were seen once, and the ten largest hold 10% to 15%. This sample comprised CD4+ or CD8+ T cells sorted from blood, obtained in a trial of the OX40 agonist ivuxolimab. The chain carries TRBV15 and TRBJ2-4, with TRBD1 identical over 7 bases. The TCR originated in an adult with an advanced solid tumor such as melanoma, head and neck, liver or kidney cancer. The CDR3 sequence: CATSRDRGQEENIQYF. CDR3 DNA sequence: TGTGCCACCAGCAGAGACCGCGGACAGGAGGAAAACATTCAGTACTTC.